The following is a T cell receptor (beta chain) sequence with its context. This entry comes from a study of blood T cell repertoires in COVID-19. Study-level background: The analysed material was cDNA or gDNA that came from T cells, B-cell-depleted T cells, or PBMCs.

Authors' methods: Amplification from reference gene primers served as the basis for estimated nucleated cell counts. The data were produced by immunoSEQ multiplex PCR, yet TCRdb's version contains in-frame clones alone and is incomplete. That table is the source of V, J and clone size, and D and trimming were worked out from the DNA. The sample gives hundreds of thousands of clones, around 80% of which show up once; roughly 8.8% is in the top ten. Trimming removed 4 bases from V and 1 base from J, with 14 bases in between. This CDR3 has 16 amino acids. Germline V CDR1 and CDR2: SGHRS, YFSETQ. Sequences were obtained from peripheral blood. This chain links TRBV5-1 with TRBJ2-2, with D perhaps TRBD2 (6 bases). This TCR was sampled from a woman between 45 and 65 years old with acute or convalescent COVID-19. The CDR3 DNA follows: TGCGCCAGCAGCCCAACATTAGCGGAGAACACCGGGGAGCTGTTTTTT. Residues: CASSPTLAENTGELFF.